These 5 T cell receptor beta chains came from one sample sequenced in a study of OX40 agonist ivuxolimab in advanced cancers. Clones were read by immunoSEQ multiplex PCR, and TCRdb kept only the in-frame ones, dropping some. The profile covers over 150,000 clones, with approximately 94% appearing a single time and under 0.4% taken by the ten largest. The sample here was CD4+ or CD8+ T cells sorted from blood, taken in a trial of the OX40 agonist ivuxolimab. Source of these receptors: an adult with an advanced solid tumor such as melanoma, head and neck, liver or kidney cancer.

This chain joins TRBV5-1 and TRBJ1-1; 8 nucleotides agree with TRBD1. From germline, CDR1 is SGHRS and CDR2 YFSETQ. This CDR3 has 15 amino acids. The trim removed 6 bases at V and 4 bases at J, leaving 11 bases unmatched. The CDR3 sequence: CASTRDRRVSTEAFF. Here the CDR3 DNA reads TGCGCCAGCACCCGGGACAGGCGAGTGAGCACTGAAGCTTTCTTT.

The rearrangement uses TRBV28 and TRBJ2-1, with 9 positions matching TRBD2. Trimming took 6 bases from V and 7 from J; bases not matched to a gene: 13. Germline V gene sequence: CDR1 MDHEN, CDR2 SYDVKM. This CDR3 contains 16 residues. As DNA, the CDR3 is TGTGCCAGCAGCCTATTGCGCGGGAGGGCCGGTAATGAGCAGTTCTTC. Translation: CASSLLRGRAGNEQFF.

This clone was recorded only once. The chain is built from TRBV5-6 and TRBJ1-2; perhaps TRBD1 as D (5 bases). Germline CDR1 is SGHDT and CDR2 is YYEEEE. This CDR3 contains 17 residues. The V and J ends lost 4 bases and 4 bases respectively, with 23 bases between them. The CDR3: CASSPTGWGRWGYGYTF. Here the CDR3 DNA reads TGTGCCAGCAGCCCCACCGGTTGGGGGAGGTGGGGCTATGGCTACACCTTC.

This chain uses TRBV5-1 with TRBJ1-1; perhaps TRBD1 as D (5 bases). The CDR3 covers 15 residues. From germline, CDR1 is SGHRS and CDR2 YFSETQ. V lost 0 bases, J lost 1 base, and 10 bases lay in between. The CDR3 here is CASSLAAGRNTEAFF. The CDR3 region has the DNA TGCGCCAGCAGCTTGGCGGCAGGGCGGAACACTGAAGCTTTCTTT.

The chain employs TRBV19 and TRBJ1-1; D not certain. V gave up 3 bases and J gave up 1 base, with 6 bases separating them. The CDR3 contains 13 residues. Germline lookup yields CDR1 LNHDA and CDR2 SQIVND (reference sequence). The CDR3 is CASSIGANTEAFF. CDR3 sequence (DNA): TGTGCCAGTAGTATTGGAGCGAACACTGAAGCTTTCTTT.